The present T cell receptor (beta chain) was sequenced within a study of blood T cells in healthy people across ages. Findings and limits, study-wide: One million T cells yielded diversity estimates that were considered underestimates. More naive CD4+ cells and higher diversity marked long-lived donors relative to aged donors.

This clonotype was detected a few times. Its target is not known. Through a sample-barcoded 5' primer and a J-beta primer mix, a second PCR was run for 7 to 11 cycles. Each CDR3 protein is one row after TCRdb ran MiXCR on the 5' RACE reads. The data show about a million distinct CDR3 sequences, around two fifths seen once. The sample was blood. This receptor was identified in a man aged 18-30 years in good health.

CDR3 amino acids: CASSQEGLGSLGTEAFF. For the CDR3, the DNA is TGTGCCAGCAGCCAAGAAGGTTTGGGATCCCTGGGGACTGAAGCTTTCTTT. The chain links TRBV14 to TRBJ1-1; D gene uncertain. V lost 0 bases to trimming and J lost 5 bases, with 19 bases between them. This CDR3 is 17 amino acids long. The V gene's germline CDR1 is SGHDN and CDR2 FVKESK.